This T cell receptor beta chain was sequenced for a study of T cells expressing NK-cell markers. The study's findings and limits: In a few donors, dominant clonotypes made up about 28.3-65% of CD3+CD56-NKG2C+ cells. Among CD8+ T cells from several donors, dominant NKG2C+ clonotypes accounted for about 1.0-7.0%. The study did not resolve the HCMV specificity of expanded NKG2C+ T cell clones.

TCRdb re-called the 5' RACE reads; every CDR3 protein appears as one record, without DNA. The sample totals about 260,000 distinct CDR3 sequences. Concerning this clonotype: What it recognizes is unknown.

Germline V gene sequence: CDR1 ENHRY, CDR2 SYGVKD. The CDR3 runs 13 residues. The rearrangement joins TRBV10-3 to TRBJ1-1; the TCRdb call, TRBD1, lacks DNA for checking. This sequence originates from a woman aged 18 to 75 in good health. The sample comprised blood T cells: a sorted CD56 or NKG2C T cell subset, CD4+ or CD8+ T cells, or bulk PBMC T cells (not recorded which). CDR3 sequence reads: CAIAAQVNTEAFF.